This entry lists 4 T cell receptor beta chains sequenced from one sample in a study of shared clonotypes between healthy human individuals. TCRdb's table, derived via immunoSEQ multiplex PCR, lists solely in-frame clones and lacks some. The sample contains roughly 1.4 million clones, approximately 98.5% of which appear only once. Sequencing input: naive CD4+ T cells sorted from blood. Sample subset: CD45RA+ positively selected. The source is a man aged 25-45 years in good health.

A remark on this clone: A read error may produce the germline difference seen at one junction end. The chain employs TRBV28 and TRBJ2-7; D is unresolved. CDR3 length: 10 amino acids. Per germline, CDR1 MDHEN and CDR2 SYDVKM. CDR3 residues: CATLSFEQYF. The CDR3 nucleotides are TGTGCCACTTTATCCTTCGAGCAGTACTTC.

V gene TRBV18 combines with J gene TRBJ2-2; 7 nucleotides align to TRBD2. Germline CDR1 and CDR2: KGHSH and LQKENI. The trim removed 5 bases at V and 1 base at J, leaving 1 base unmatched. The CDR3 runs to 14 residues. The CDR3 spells CASSGGRNTGELFF. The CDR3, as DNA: TGTGCCAGCTCAGGCGGGAGGAACACCGGGGAGCTGTTTTTT.

The CDR3 DNA sequence: TGTGCCAGACAAACCGGGACAGGAGTTAGAGAGACCCAGTACTTC. Translating gives CARQTGTGVRETQYF. The chain has TRBV7-3 and TRBJ2-5; 8 bases match TRBD1. Unmatched junction bases numbered 13, after V lost 9 bases and J lost 4 bases. The CDR3 spans 15 residues. From germline, CDR1 is SGHTA and CDR2 FQGTGA.

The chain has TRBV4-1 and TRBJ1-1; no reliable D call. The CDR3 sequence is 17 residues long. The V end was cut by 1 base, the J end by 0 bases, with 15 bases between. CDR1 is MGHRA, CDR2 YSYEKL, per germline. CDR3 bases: TGCGCCAGCAGCCAAGTCTTCCCAGTGTCCATGAACACTGAAGCTTTCTTT. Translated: CASSQVFPVSMNTEAFF.